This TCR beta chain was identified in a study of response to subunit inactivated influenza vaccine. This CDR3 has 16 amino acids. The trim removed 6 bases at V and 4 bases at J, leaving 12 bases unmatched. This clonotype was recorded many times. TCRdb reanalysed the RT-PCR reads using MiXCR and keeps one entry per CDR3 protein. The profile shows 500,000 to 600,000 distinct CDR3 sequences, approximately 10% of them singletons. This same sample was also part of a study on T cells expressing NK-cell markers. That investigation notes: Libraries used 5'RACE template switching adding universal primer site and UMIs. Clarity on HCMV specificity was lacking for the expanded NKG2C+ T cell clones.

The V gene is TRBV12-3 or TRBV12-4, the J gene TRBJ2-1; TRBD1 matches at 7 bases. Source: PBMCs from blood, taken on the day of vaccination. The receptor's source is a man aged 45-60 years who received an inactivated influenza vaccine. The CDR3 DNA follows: TGTGCCAGCAGCAACAGGGGCAGGAGTAGTTACAATGAGCAGTTCTTC. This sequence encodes CASSNRGRSSYNEQFF.